Presented here are 11 T cell receptor beta chains from one specimen sequenced in a study of neurological immune-mediated disorders. From the 5' RACE reads, TCRdb called clonotypes with MiXCR, one entry per CDR3 protein. The sample records 60,000 to 85,000 distinct CDR3 sequences, about 5% being singletons. Sequenced input: PBMCs. The receptors were sampled from a woman aged 70 to 79 with multiple sclerosis.

Many counts were recorded for this clonotype. The chain couples TRBV3-1 to TRBJ2-2; D is unclear. CDR1 and CDR2 from the germline V gene are LGHDT and YNNKEL (reference sequence). The CDR3 length is 13 residues. Trimming took 3 bases from V and 5 from J, leaving 7 bases between them. Here the CDR3 reads CASSQTGTGELFF. CDR3 in DNA: TGTGCCAGCAGCCAGACCGGGACCGGGGAGCTGTTTTTT.

This clonotype was detected only a few times. The chain uses TRBV5-1 and TRBJ1-2; D may be TRBD1 (5 bases). CDR1 and CDR2 from the germline V gene are SGHRS and YFSETQ. V was trimmed by 4 bases and J by 4 bases, leaving 11 bases between them. The length of the CDR3 is 13 residues. The CDR3 bases are TGCGCCAGCAGCGGATCGGGGGTCTATGGCTACACCTTC. Amino acid sequence: CASSGSGVYGYTF.

The sample holds a few counts of this clonotype. A much larger clone differs from this one at a single base, so this may be a read error. This CDR3 is CASNFSAGNTIYF. The CDR3 bases are TGTGCCAGCAACTTCTCAGCTGGAAACACCATATATTTT. V and J are TRBV7-9 and TRBJ1-3; no definite D call. Trimming left V 7 bases short and J 2 bases short, with 9 bases between. CDR1 SEHNR and CDR2 FQNEAQ come from the germline V gene (reference sequence). The CDR3 has 13 amino acids.

The rearrangement uses TRBV12-3 or TRBV12-4 and TRBJ2-2, with 10 nucleotides matching TRBD2. The CDR3 is made up of 15 amino acids. Trimming took 6 bases from V and 6 from J; bases not matched to a gene: 7. The CDR3, as DNA: TGTGCCAGCAGGCCTAGCGGGAGTAGAGCCGGGGAGCTGTTTTTT. Its translation: CASRPSGSRAGELFF.

This clonotype was counted at least ten times. The chain links TRBV5-1 to TRBJ2-2; no reliable D call. CDR3 length: 14 amino acids. Germline V gene sequence: CDR1 SGHRS, CDR2 YFSETQ. Trimming removed 3 bases at V and 3 bases at J, with 9 bases between. CDR3 loop: CASSWTYDTGELFF. As DNA, the CDR3 is TGCGCCAGCAGCTGGACGTATGACACCGGGGAGCTGTTTTTT.

This clonotype was found many times. This chain joins TRBV12-3 or TRBV12-4 and TRBJ1-1, with D possibly matching TRBD1 (6 bases). This CDR3 is 15 amino acids long. V lost 5 bases and J lost 10, with 23 bases in between. CDR3 sequence reads: CASSPPFALGAVAFF. In DNA form, the CDR3 reads TGTGCCAGCAGTCCCCCCTTCGCTCTGGGGGCAGTAGCTTTCTTT.

A note on this clonotype: It may be a read error: a sequence one base away is much more abundant. The chain couples TRBV5-1 to TRBJ2-4; 9 nucleotides align to TRBD1. V gave up 4 bases and J gave up 10 bases; unmatched junction bases: 9. Germline V gene sequence: CDR1 SGHRS, CDR2 YFSETQ. The CDR3 consists of 14 residues. The CDR3 DNA sequence: TGCGCCAGCAGCGGGGGGACAGGGATGAAAATTCAGTACTTC. Translation: CASSGGTGMKIQYF.

This clonotype occurred a few times. The chain carries TRBV4-2 and TRBJ2-3, with 7 positions matching TRBD2. The CDR3 is made up of 16 amino acids. Germline V gene lookup returns CDR1 LGHNA and CDR2 YNFKEQ. The ends lost 0 bases at V and 3 bases at J; junction bases unmatched: 6. The CDR3 protein is CASSQDLLAVTDTQYF. As DNA, the CDR3 is TGTGCCAGCAGCCAAGATCTGCTAGCGGTTACAGATACGCAGTATTTT.

This clonotype was counted ten times or more. The chain carries TRBV7-8 and TRBJ2-7; 9 bases are a match to TRBD2. The CDR3 runs 17 residues. Looked up from germline, CDR1 is SGHVS and CDR2 is FQNEAQ. The ends lost 5 bases at V and 2 bases at J; junction bases unmatched: 13. The CDR3 is CASSLEGRSGRPYEQYF. CDR3 in DNA: TGTGCCAGCAGCCTAGAGGGTCGGAGCGGGAGGCCCTACGAGCAGTACTTC.

Ten or more counts support this clonotype. This chain connects TRBV6-5 to TRBJ2-5; the D is unclear. This CDR3 is 14 amino acids long. Germline CDR1 reads MNHEY; CDR2 reads SVGAGI. V gave up 6 bases and J gave up 4 bases, with 15 bases separating them. The CDR3 DNA reads as TGTGCCAGCAGATCGCTGCTAGTGGGAGAGACCCAGTACTTC. It specifies CASRSLLVGETQYF.

This clonotype was found many times. This sequence joins TRBV6-5 and TRBJ2-7; D unclear. This CDR3 has 13 residues. CDR1 is MNHEY and CDR2 is SVGAGI in the germline V gene. Trimming pared 6 bases from V and 6 bases from J, leaving 15 bases between. CDR3 nucleotide sequence: TGTGCCAGCAGCCCTCCCGCGACGATCGAGCAGTACTTC. Encoded protein: CASSPPATIEQYF.